Below, 18 T cell receptor beta chains from the same sample are listed, as sequenced in a study of blood T cell repertoires in COVID-19. Here immunoSEQ multiplex PCR was the method, and the copy in TCRdb shows in-frame clones only, minus some. The table includes about 51,000 clones, around 84% detected once. Sequenced: peripheral blood. Receptors were obtained from a man aged 80 or over with active COVID-19.

The rearrangement joins TRBV28 to TRBJ1-1; 7 nucleotides agree with TRBD1. J lost 3 bases, V lost 9 bases, and 7 bases had no gene match. In germline, CDR1 is MDHEN, CDR2 SYDVKM. The CDR3 covers 13 residues. The CDR3 spells CASNRGRDTEAFF. The CDR3 DNA sequence: TGTGCCAGTAACAGGGGTCGGGACACTGAAGCTTTCTTT.

The chain recombines TRBV4-3 with TRBJ2-4; 7 bases fit TRBD2. CDR1 LGHNA and CDR2 YSLEER come from the germline V gene. The V segment lost 0 bases and the J segment 7 bases; nucleotides outside the gene matches: 6. The CDR3 consists of 15 residues. The CDR3 bases are TGCGCCAGCAGCCAAGACTCTGGCGGGAGCAACATTCAGTACTTC. Its protein is CASSQDSGGSNIQYF.

V is TRBV7-9 and J is TRBJ2-5; 14 bases align to TRBD2. In germline, CDR1 is SEHNR, CDR2 FQNEAQ (reference sequence). J lost 4 bases, V lost 4 bases, and 11 bases had no gene match. There are 18 residues in the CDR3. CDR3 nucleotides: TGTGCCAGCAGCTACGGGACTAGCGGGAGTAGCGGGGGAGAGACCCAGTACTTC. Its protein is CASSYGTSGSSGGETQYF.

This clone came up once. The chain couples TRBV7-5 to TRBJ2-3; the D segment call TRBD2 is taken from the table without a DNA check. TRBV7-5 is an annotated pseudogene. The CDR3 consists of 17 residues. CDR3 sequence: CGQGGTSGSLSTDTQYF. CDR3 coding DNA: TGTGGCCAGGGCGGGACTAGCGGGAGTTTGAGCACAGATACGCAGTATTTT.

The rearrangement joins TRBV7-2 to TRBJ2-7; the match to TRBD1 covers 12 bases. CDR1 SGHTA and CDR2 FQGNSA come from the germline V gene. The CDR3 is made up of 19 amino acids. V shed 3 bases, J shed 0 bases, and the junction held 12 bases outside the gene matches. The CDR3 region is CASSLGQGAPPASSYEQYF. CDR3 sequence (DNA): TGTGCCAGCAGCTTGGGACAGGGGGCGCCCCCGGCAAGCTCCTACGAGCAGTACTTC.

The sample holds a few counts of this clone. The rearrangement joins TRBV10-1 to TRBJ2-7, with 11 positions matching TRBD1. CDR3 size: 16 residues. V lost 4 bases and J lost 2; bases outside the gene matches: 7. From germline, CDR1 is WNHNN and CDR2 SYGVQD (reference sequence). The CDR3 region has the DNA TGCGCCAGCAGTGGGGGGGACAGGGGGAACCCCTACGAGCAGTACTTC. Its translation is CASSGGDRGNPYEQYF.

The J gene is TRBJ2-2, the V gene TRBV5-8; 7 nucleotides match TRBD1. The CDR3 is made up of 14 amino acids. V lost 4 bases and J lost 5; bases outside the gene matches: 5. In germline, CDR1 is SGHTS, CDR2 YDEGEE. The CDR3 loop is CASSHRGGTGELFF. DNA of the CDR3: TGTGCCAGCAGCCACAGGGGTGGAACCGGGGAGCTGTTTTTT.

V is TRBV4-3 and J is TRBJ1-4, with 7 bases aligning to TRBD1. V gave up 4 bases and J gave up 8 bases; unmatched junction bases: 4. The CDR3 contains 13 residues. Germline V CDR1 and CDR2: LGHNA, YSLEER. CDR3 in DNA: TGCGCCAGCAGCCGGACAGGTTACGAAAAACTGTTTTTT. Protein: CASSRTGYEKLFF.

This clone was detected only once. This chain joins TRBV7-9 and TRBJ2-7; 10 bases line up with TRBD2. This CDR3 region has 15 residues. Germline loops: CDR1 SEHNR, CDR2 FQNEAQ (reference sequence). V shed 1 base and J 3 bases; nucleotides not matched to a gene: 3. The CDR3 region has the DNA TGTGCCAGCAGCTTAGGGACTAGCGGTTACTACGAGCAGTACTTC. The encoded protein is CASSLGTSGYYEQYF.

The rearrangement links TRBV7-2 to TRBJ2-2; the match to TRBD2 covers 8 bases. The germline CDR1 and CDR2 sequences are SGHTA and FQGNSA. CDR3 length: 18 amino acids. V gave up 2 bases and J gave up 4 bases; unmatched junction bases: 12. DNA of the CDR3: TGTGCCAGCAGCTTAAGAAGAGCGGGAGATAAGGGCACCGGGGAGCTGTTTTTT. Residues: CASSLRRAGDKGTGELFF.

CDR3 DNA: TGTGCCAGCAGCGGACGACAGGGATACTATGGCTACACCTTC. Translating it yields CASSGRQGYYGYTF. V usage is TRBV9 and J usage is TRBJ1-2; TRBD1 aligns across 7 bases. V trimming: 3 bases; J trimming: 3 bases; junction bases outside the gene matches: 5. This CDR3 spans 14 amino acids. Germline CDR1 SGDLS, CDR2 YYNGEE. Full variable domain (missing parts from reference TRBV9 and TRBJ1-2): DSGVTQTPKHLITATGQRVTLRCSPRSGDLSVYWYQQSLDQGLQFLIQYYNGEERAKGNILERFSAQQFPDLHSELNLSSLELGDSALYFCASSGRQGYYGYTFGSGTRLTVV.

The chain has TRBV10-3 and TRBJ1-1, with D possibly TRBD1 on 6 matching bases. CDR3 length equals 15 residues. CDR1 ENHRY and CDR2 SYGVKD come from the germline V gene. Trimming took off 0 bases at V and 1 base at J, with 9 bases between the two ends. The CDR3 bases are TGTGCCATCAGTGAGTCGGGGGGGCGGAACACTGAAGCTTTCTTT. It is translated as CAISESGGRNTEAFF.

The V call is TRBV6-2 or TRBV6-3, the J call TRBJ1-1; D possibly corresponds to TRBD1 (5 bases). Germline V gene data show CDR1 as MNHEY and CDR2 as SVGEGT. This CDR3 is 15 amino acids long. The ends were cut back, 2 bases at V and 6 bases at J, with 16 bases in the middle. The CDR3 is CASSYHDSFRPEAFF. The CDR3 bases are TGTGCCAGCAGTTACCACGACAGCTTTCGACCTGAAGCTTTCTTT.

The chain is built from TRBV24-1 and TRBJ2-5; tentative D call: TRBD2 (6 bases). The CDR3 extends over 15 amino acids. Germline CDR1 reads KGHDR; CDR2 reads SFDVKD. The V end lost 7 bases, the J end lost 2 bases, and 16 bases lay between the germline ends. The CDR3 DNA reads TGTGCCACCAGCCTCTCCCGGAGGGGACAAGAGACCCAGTACTTC. Translating it yields CATSLSRRGQETQYF.

The J gene is TRBJ2-1, the V gene TRBV18; the D gene is possibly TRBD1 (5 bases). V lost 3 bases and J 5 bases, leaving 14 bases between the germline ends. The CDR3 is made up of 15 amino acids. Germline V gene lookup returns CDR1 KGHSH and CDR2 LQKENI. CDR3 protein: CASSPQAPGNNEQFF. CDR3 in DNA: TGTGCCAGCTCACCCCAGGCACCAGGGAACAATGAGCAGTTCTTC.

This chain uses TRBV7-6 with TRBJ2-7, with 7 positions matching TRBD1. V was pared by 5 bases and J by 4 bases, with 14 bases of the junction left unmatched. There are 16 residues in the CDR3. The V gene's germline CDR1 is SGHVS and CDR2 FNYEAQ. CDR3 protein: CASSASWAGGTYEQYF. The CDR3 nucleotides are TGTGCCAGCAGCGCCTCGTGGGCAGGGGGTACGTACGAGCAGTACTTC.

The genes are TRBV19 and TRBJ1-2, with 9 bases fitting TRBD1. Germline V gene sequence: CDR1 LNHDA, CDR2 SQIVND (reference sequence). Unmatched junction bases numbered 7, after V lost 7 bases and J lost 4 bases. CDR3 length: 14 amino acids. The CDR3 protein is CASNTGGFGYGYTF. The CDR3 DNA follows: TGTGCCAGTAACACAGGGGGCTTTGGCTATGGCTACACCTTC.

The rearrangement joins TRBV7-3 to TRBJ2-5; TRBD2 aligns across 9 bases. The V gene end was trimmed by 2 bases and the J gene end by 3 bases; junction bases not matched to a gene: 4. Germline CDR1 and CDR2: SGHTA and FQGTGA. The CDR3 consists of 15 residues. The CDR3 DNA follows: TGTGCCAGCAGCTTACTAGCGGGACCAGAAGAGACCCAGTACTTC. As protein: CASSLLAGPEETQYF.